The 32 T cell receptor beta chains below were found in one sample sequenced in a study of cytomegalovirus exposure and HLA in healthy donors. TCRdb's table, derived via immunoSEQ multiplex PCR, lists solely in-frame clones and lacks some. The sample shows under 250,000 clones, about 90% of them seen only once. Sequenced sample: PBMCs. The receptors shown here come from a man younger than 35 in good health and CMV-seropositive.

This clone was counted a single time. The chain couples TRBV28 to TRBJ2-5; no clear D gene. Germline values: CDR1 MDHEN, CDR2 SYDVKM. The CDR3 is made up of 15 amino acids. The V gene lost 3 bases and the J gene lost 1 base, with 12 bases spanning the gap. The CDR3 here is CASSFVWTGQETQYF. CDR3 DNA: TGTGCCAGCAGTTTTGTTTGGACGGGCCAAGAGACCCAGTACTTC.

The chain employs TRBV9 and TRBJ2-5; D tentatively reads TRBD1 or TRBD2 (7 bases each). The CDR3 consists of 14 residues. Trimming shortened V by 3 bases and J by 2 bases, and 11 bases separated the two germline ends. Germline V CDR1 and CDR2: SGDLS, YYNGEE. This CDR3 reads CASSGQGGQETQYF. The CDR3 bases are TGTGCCAGCAGCGGGCAGGGGGGGCAAGAGACCCAGTACTTC.

The chain recombines TRBV19 with TRBJ2-1; possibly TRBD2 for D (5 bases). The germline V gene encodes CDR1 LNHDA and CDR2 SQIVND (reference sequence). V was shortened by 9 bases and J by 0 bases, with 12 bases between the two germline ends. The CDR3 runs to 14 residues. This chain's CDR3 is CARGRHPSYNEQFF. The CDR3 nucleotides read TGTGCCAGAGGGAGACACCCCTCCTACAATGAGCAGTTCTTC.

This clone was observed a handful of times. CDR3 residues: CAWSYGRDQPQHF. CDR3 sequence (DNA): TGTGCCTGGAGTTATGGAAGAGATCAGCCCCAGCATTTT. The chain couples TRBV30 to TRBJ1-5, with no clear D. The CDR3 consists of 13 residues. Trimming shortened V by 2 bases and J by 5 bases, and 10 bases separated the two germline ends. CDR1 is GTSNPN and CDR2 is SVGIG in the germline V gene (reference sequence).

The rearrangement joins TRBV11-3 to TRBJ2-1, with no clear D. CDR3 length: 12 residues. The V end lost 2 bases, the J end lost 7 bases, and 6 bases lay between the germline ends. CDR1 SGHNT and CDR2 YENEEA come from the germline V gene. The CDR3 DNA reads TGTGCCAGCAGCTTAACTGGGAATGAGCAGTTCTTC. Amino acids: CASSLTGNEQFF. Based on the CDR3 plus reference TRBV11-3 and TRBJ2-1, the full variable domain is EAGVVQSPRYKIIEKKQPVAFWCNPISGHNTLYWYLQNLGQGPELLIRYENEEAVDDSQLPKDRFSAERLKGVDSTLKIQPAELGDSAVYLCASSLTGNEQFFGPGTRLTVL.

The genes are TRBV5-6 and TRBJ2-7, with TRBD2 matching over 14 bases. Germline V lookup: CDR1 SGHDT, CDR2 YYEEEE. V lost 0 bases and J lost 3; bases outside the gene matches: 8. The length of the CDR3 is 18 residues. Here the CDR3 reads CASSLVLAGLAGDYEQYF. CDR3 sequence (DNA): TGTGCCAGCAGCTTGGTTTTAGCGGGACTAGCGGGAGACTACGAGCAGTACTTC.

This rearrangement joins TRBV30 to TRBJ2-7, with a weak D call TRBD1 (6 bases). The CDR3 is 15 amino acids. Germline V gene data show CDR1 as GTSNPN and CDR2 as SVGIG (reference sequence). Trimming removed 0 bases from V and 2 bases from J, with 14 bases in between. The CDR3 DNA sequence: TGTGCCTGGAGTGTACTGACAGGAATAGCCTACGAGCAGTACTTC. Amino acid sequence: CAWSVLTGIAYEQYF.

Concerning this clone itself: The sample has other DNA sequences that encode this CDR3 too. The rearrangement joins TRBV12-5 to TRBJ2-7; D is unresolved. Germline CDR1 and CDR2: LGHNT and FRNRAP. The length of the CDR3 is 11 residues. The V gene lost 5 bases and the J gene lost 3 bases, with 5 bases spanning the gap. The CDR3 is CASGLVYEQYF. DNA of the CDR3: TGTGCTAGTGGTCTCGTCTACGAGCAGTACTTC.

The genes are TRBV9 and TRBJ2-5; D possibly corresponds to TRBD2 (7 bases). The CDR3 extends over 16 amino acids. Trimming pared 3 bases from V and 6 bases from J, leaving 21 bases between. CDR1 and CDR2 from the germline V gene are SGDLS and YYNGEE. The CDR3 nucleotides read TGTGCCAGCAGCGCAGGGGCGGCGGGAGTTCGACAGACCCAGTACTTC. Protein sequence: CASSAGAAGVRQTQYF.

The genes are TRBV10-1 and TRBJ2-1; TRBD2 matches 9 bases. Germline assignment: CDR1 WNHNN and CDR2 SYGVQD (reference sequence). V shed 10 bases and J 9 bases; nucleotides not matched to a gene: 10. The CDR3 is 13 amino acids. The CDR3 nucleotides read TGCGCCACCGGCCAATGGCGGGAGGGTGAGCAGTTCTTC. Encoded protein: CATGQWREGEQFF.

The chain is built from TRBV5-4 and TRBJ2-1; 11 positions match TRBD2. CDR1 is SGHNT and CDR2 is YYREEE in the germline V gene (reference sequence). Germline trimming cut 0 bases from V and 6 bases from J; bases unmatched to any gene: 5. The CDR3 consists of 16 residues. CDR3 sequence: CASSLAGTSGFNEQFF. CDR3 in DNA: TGTGCCAGCAGCTTGGCCGGGACTAGCGGATTCAATGAGCAGTTCTTC.

The V and J genes are TRBV28 and TRBJ2-7; the D gene is possibly TRBD2 (6 bases). Germline V gives CDR1 MDHEN, CDR2 SYDVKM. Deletions cut 3 bases from V and 6 bases from J, with 12 bases between. The CDR3 totals 13 residues. The CDR3 reads CASSLVGGPEQYF. As DNA, the CDR3 is TGTGCCAGCAGTTTGGTCGGAGGGCCCGAGCAGTACTTC.

V is TRBV25-1 and J is TRBJ1-4; D gene unclear. The germline CDR1 and CDR2 sequences are MGHDK and SYGVNS. The CDR3 length is 16 residues. Trimming shortened V by 4 bases and J by 2 bases, and 14 bases separated the two germline ends. CDR3 loop: CASSATLTPTNEKLFF. CDR3 coding DNA: TGTGCCAGCAGTGCTACCCTTACCCCCACTAATGAAAAACTGTTTTTT.

V and J are TRBV5-1 and TRBJ1-2; 8 nucleotides match TRBD1. CDR1 and CDR2 from the germline V gene are SGHRS and YFSETQ. CDR3 length: 14 residues. V was pared by 4 bases and J by 6 bases, with 8 bases of the junction left unmatched. The CDR3 here is CASSPDRAENGYTF. The CDR3 DNA reads as TGCGCCAGCAGCCCGGACAGGGCGGAAAATGGCTACACCTTC.

V gene TRBV6-4 combines with J gene TRBJ2-6, with TRBD1 matching over 10 bases. Germline trimming cut 1 base from V and 2 bases from J; bases unmatched to any gene: 2. The germline V gene has CDR1 MRHNA and CDR2 SNTAGT. This CDR3 region has 17 residues. The CDR3 loop is CASSDWTGGAGANVLTF. CDR3 coding DNA: TGTGCCAGCAGTGACTGGACAGGGGGTGCTGGGGCCAACGTCCTGACTTTC.

The chain employs TRBV27 and TRBJ2-7; 7 bases fit TRBD2. The CDR3 spans 13 residues. Germline V gene lookup returns CDR1 MNHEY and CDR2 SMNVEV (reference sequence). V gave up 6 bases and J gave up 7 bases; unmatched junction bases: 9. The CDR3 nucleotides read TGTGCCAGCAGCTGGACCGGGCGGGGGGAGCAGTACTTC. Protein product: CASSWTGRGEQYF.

This clone came up once. The V and J genes are TRBV28 and TRBJ2-5; D assignment may be TRBD1 or TRBD2 (5 bases each). CDR1 and CDR2 (germline): MDHEN, SYDVKM. CDR3 length: 15 amino acids. Trimming removed 6 bases at V and 4 bases at J, with 18 bases between. The CDR3 bases are TGTGCCAGCAGACTAACGGTGGGGCGGGCAGAGACCCAGTACTTC. The encoded protein is CASRLTVGRAETQYF.

The gene calls are TRBV11-3 and TRBJ2-3; 8 bases line up with TRBD1. J was trimmed by 3 bases and V by 5 bases; bases with no gene match: 7. CDR3 length equals 15 residues. The germline gives CDR1 SGHNT, CDR2 YENEEA. CDR3 DNA sequence: TGTGCCAGCAGCACAGGGACAGGCCCGACAGATACGCAGTATTTT. Its protein product is CASSTGTGPTDTQYF.

The chain is built from TRBV5-1 and TRBJ1-2; the match to TRBD1 covers 9 bases. Losses at the gene ends were 2 bases for V and 7 bases for J; bases not matched to a gene: 3. The CDR3 spans 13 residues. Germline CDR1 SGHRS, CDR2 YFSETQ. DNA of the CDR3: TGCGCCAGCAGCTTACAACAGGGGGCTGGCTACACCTTC. Protein product: CASSLQQGAGYTF.

The rearrangement joins TRBV11-2 to TRBJ2-7; D not resolved. The CDR3 totals 14 residues. V lost 7 bases, J lost 5 bases, and 18 bases lay in between. Germline CDR1 SGHAT, CDR2 FQNNGV. The CDR3 DNA is TGTGCCAGCACCCCACACCCCGTATCGGACGAGCAGTACTTC. It yields the protein CASTPHPVSDEQYF.

The chain has TRBV18 and TRBJ2-3; D remains ambiguous. The CDR3 extends over 12 amino acids. V was cut by 5 bases and J by 5 bases, with 8 bases left in between. Germline CDR1 KGHSH, CDR2 LQKENI. The CDR3 spells CASSSNRDTQYF. The CDR3 DNA reads TGTGCCAGCTCATCGAACAGAGATACGCAGTATTTT.

The chain combines TRBV15 with TRBJ2-5; 10 positions match TRBD1. V dropped 4 bases and J dropped 1; count of bases not matched to a gene: 6. The CDR3 sequence is 16 residues long. The germline gives CDR1 LNHNV, CDR2 YYDKDF (reference sequence). The DNA for the CDR3 is TGTGCCACCAGCACACGGACAGGGGGGCCCCAAGAGACCCAGTACTTC. Translated: CATSTRTGGPQETQYF.

The chain's CDR3 is CASSPRTSAMYEQYF. The DNA of the CDR3 is TGCGCCAGCAGCCCAAGAACTAGCGCAATGTACGAGCAGTACTTC. The chain recombines TRBV5-1 with TRBJ2-7; TRBD2 matches at 7 bases. CDR1 is SGHRS, CDR2 YFSETQ, per germline. This CDR3 contains 15 residues. V gave up 4 bases and J gave up 4 bases; unmatched junction bases: 11.

V gene TRBV29-1 combines with J gene TRBJ2-1; no clear D gene. The V and J ends lost 0 bases and 4 bases respectively, with 1 base between them. Germline lookup yields CDR1 SQVTM and CDR2 ANQGSEA. This CDR3 contains 11 residues. The CDR3 coding sequence is TGCAGCGTTGAAGAATACAATGAGCAGTTCTTC. This translates into CSVEEYNEQFF.

This clone was picked up a small number of times. The gene calls are TRBV25-1 and TRBJ2-7, with a tentative D call TRBD1 (6 bases). The CDR3 sequence is 14 residues long. Deletions cut 6 bases from V and 2 bases from J, with 14 bases between. Germline CDR1 and CDR2: MGHDK and SYGVNS. In nucleotides, the CDR3 is TGTGCCAGCAGATTTGGAGAGGGGGCCTACGAGCAGTACTTC. Its translation: CASRFGEGAYEQYF.

The V call is TRBV6-1, the J call TRBJ1-5; D uncertain. CDR3 size: 12 residues. The V gene's germline CDR1 is MNHNS and CDR2 SASEGT. V was trimmed by 5 bases and J by 6 bases, leaving 8 bases between them. The CDR3 DNA reads as TGTGCCAGCAGTAGACAAGGTCAGCCCCAGCATTTT. Translated, it gives CASSRQGQPQHF.

CDR3 residues: CASRLGTGRTNEKLFF. Written as DNA, the CDR3 is TGTGCCAGCAGACTCGGGACAGGGCGCACTAATGAAAAACTGTTTTTT. The chain has TRBV2 and TRBJ1-4; 9 bases are a match to TRBD1. Germline loops: CDR1 SNHLY, CDR2 FYNNEI. V lost 6 bases and J lost 2; bases outside the gene matches: 7. The CDR3 runs 16 residues. Filled out from reference TRBV2 and TRBJ1-4, the complete variable domain reads EPEVTQTPSHQVTQMGQEVILRCVPISNHLYFYWYRQILGQKVEFLVSFYNNEISEKSEIFDDQFSVERPDGSNFTLKIRSTKLEDSAMYFCASRLGTGRTNEKLFFGSGTQLSVL.

The table lists this clone with a few counts. The gene calls are TRBV5-1 and TRBJ2-6, with 11 bases aligning to TRBD2. Germline trimming cut 0 bases from V and 2 bases from J; bases unmatched to any gene: 4. Germline V gene sequence: CDR1 SGHRS, CDR2 YFSETQ. The CDR3 loop spans 18 amino acids. CDR3: CASSLVAGGSTGANVLTF. CDR3 DNA: TGCGCCAGCAGCTTGGTAGCGGGAGGGTCTACTGGGGCCAACGTCCTGACTTTC.

The J gene is TRBJ2-7, the V gene TRBV5-1, with a tentative D call TRBD2 (6 bases). Germline CDR1 is SGHRS and CDR2 is YFSETQ. The CDR3 has 12 residues. Trimming stripped 0 bases from V and 6 bases from J, with 7 bases between. DNA for the CDR3: TGCGCCAGCAGCTTGGGCGGGACCGAGCAGTACTTC. Amino acids: CASSLGGTEQYF.

The CDR3 reads CASSYSREQFF. Here the CDR3 DNA reads TGTGCCAGCAGTTACTCCCGTGAGCAGTTCTTC. The chain uses TRBV6-5 and TRBJ2-1; no definite D call. CDR1 is MNHEY and CDR2 is SVGAGI in the germline V gene. Trimming shortened V by 0 bases and J by 9 bases, and 3 bases separated the two germline ends. This CDR3 comprises 11 residues.

The CDR3: CASSLGQGWNEQFF. As DNA, the CDR3 is TGCGCCAGCAGCTTGGGACAGGGGTGGAATGAGCAGTTCTTC. The chain is built from TRBV5-1 and TRBJ2-1; the match to TRBD1 covers 8 bases. The CDR3 is 14 residues long. The V and J ends lost 0 bases and 7 bases, in that order; junction bases with no gene match: 3. CDR1 and CDR2 from the germline V gene are SGHRS and YFSETQ.

The chain joins TRBV5-1 to TRBJ2-5, with 10 positions matching TRBD2. The CDR3 runs to 14 residues. CDR1 and CDR2 (germline): SGHRS, YFSETQ. V was pared by 9 bases and J by 2 bases, with 7 bases of the junction left unmatched. The CDR3 loop is CATRTSGGQETQYF. The DNA for the CDR3 is TGCGCCACTAGGACTAGCGGAGGGCAAGAGACCCAGTACTTC.